This T cell receptor (beta chain) was identified during a study of PD-L1 blockade in urothelial cancer. Overall study: Patients had undergone 0 to 3 prior chemotherapy regimens. Median blood clonality was approximately 0.08, with about 81,000 unique TCRs.

A note on this clone: What it binds is not known.

V shed 0 bases and J 0 bases; nucleotides not matched to a gene: 5. The germline gives CDR1 SGHRS, CDR2 YFSETQ. The CDR3 spans 17 residues. Sequencing was performed with immunoSEQ multiplex PCR; in TCRdb, only in-frame clones are kept and a portion is missing. The repertoire has 45,000 to 65,000 clones, about 85% of them found once; the top ten carry around 16%. Whole-study results and caveats: Larger 3-week expansion of tumor-associated blood clones was seen in durable-benefit patients.

The sample's time point: pretreatment peripheral blood. This sequence was found in an older man with urothelial cancer. Sequencing was performed on PBMCs, taken around atezolizumab (anti-PD-L1) treatment. The V and J genes are TRBV5-1 and TRBJ1-4, with 7 bases that match TRBD1. The CDR3 coding sequence is TGCGCCAGCAGCTTGGTGGGCGGGACAGCAACTAATGAAAAACTGTTTTTT. Its protein product is CASSLVGGTATNEKLFF.